The clone carrying this T cell receptor (beta chain) was seen at least ten times. What it binds is not known. These data come from a study of neurological immune-mediated disorders. Notes on the study in general: The most TCR clonal expansion was seen in HTLV-1-associated myelopathy, whereas the least was seen in multiple sclerosis, below the level in healthy controls. Private repertoires in all groups were suggested by the absence of shared CDR3 amino acid sequences among expanded clones across subjects.

Source material was 2 million unsorted PBMCs, stored at -80 °C in RNAlater. Each CDR3 protein is one row after TCRdb ran MiXCR on the 5' RACE reads. The table includes about 36,000 distinct CDR3 sequences, 10% detected once. J lost 2 bases, V lost 3 bases, and 7 bases had no gene match. The CDR3 runs 16 residues. The V gene's germline CDR1 is SGHRS and CDR2 YFSETQ. The clonotype was recovered from a woman aged 25 to 39 with HTLV-1-associated myelopathy (HAM/TSP). The chain employs TRBV5-1 and TRBJ2-3; 9 bases align to TRBD2. The sequenced sample was PBMCs. This chain's CDR3 is CASSSGTSFYTDTQYF. CDR3 DNA: TGCGCCAGCAGCTCCGGGACTAGCTTTTACACAGATACGCAGTATTTT. Full variable domain (remainder filled in from reference TRBV5-1 and TRBJ2-3): KAGVTQTPRYLIKTRGQQVTLSCSPISGHRSVSWYQQTPGQGLQFLFEYFSETQRNKGNFPGRFSGRQFSNSRSEMNVSTLELGDSALYLCASSSGTSFYTDTQYFGPGTRLTVL.